The T cell receptor (beta chain) under discussion was sequenced for a study of cytomegalovirus exposure and HLA in healthy donors. This clone was recorded only once. Its specificity is not known. It was with 60 Vbeta and 13 Jbeta primers that the PCR ran. Profiling relied on immunoSEQ multiplex PCR, and the TCRdb table lists in-frame clones only, not all of them. The table records hundreds of thousands of clones, 80% to 90% of them present only once. Losses at the gene ends were 6 bases for V and 4 bases for J; bases not matched to a gene: 9. The CDR3 is made up of 15 amino acids. The germline V gene has CDR1 MNHEY and CDR2 SVGAGI. General study results and limits: One variant, a missense change in DCLRE1C, was linked in a later analysis to TCR beta V- and J-gene trimming.

The rearrangement uses TRBV6-5 and TRBJ1-2, with 9 bases matching TRBD1. Specimen: PBMCs. This clonotype was sampled from a woman younger than 30 in good health and CMV-seronegative. In DNA, the CDR3 is TGTGCCAGCAGACCCACGGGACAGGGAGGCTATGGCTACACCTTC. Protein sequence: CASRPTGQGGYGYTF.